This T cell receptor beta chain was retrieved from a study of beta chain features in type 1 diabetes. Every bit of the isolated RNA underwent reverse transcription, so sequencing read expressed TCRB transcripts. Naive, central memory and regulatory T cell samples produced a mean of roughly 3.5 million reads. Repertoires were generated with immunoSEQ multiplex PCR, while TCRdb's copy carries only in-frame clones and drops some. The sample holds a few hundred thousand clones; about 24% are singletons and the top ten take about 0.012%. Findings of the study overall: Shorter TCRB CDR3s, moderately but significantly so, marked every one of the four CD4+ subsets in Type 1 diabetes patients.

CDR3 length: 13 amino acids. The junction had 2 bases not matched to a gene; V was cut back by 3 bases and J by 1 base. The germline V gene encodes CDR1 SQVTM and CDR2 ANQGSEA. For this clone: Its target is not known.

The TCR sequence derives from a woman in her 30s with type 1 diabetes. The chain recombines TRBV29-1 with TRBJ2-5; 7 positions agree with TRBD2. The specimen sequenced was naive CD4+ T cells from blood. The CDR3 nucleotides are TGCAGCGTTGAGCGGGAGCCCCAAGAGACCCAGTACTTC. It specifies CSVEREPQETQYF. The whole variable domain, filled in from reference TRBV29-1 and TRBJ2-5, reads SAVISQKPSRDICQRGTSLTIQCQVDSQVTMMFWYRQQPGQSLTLIATANQGSEATYESGFVIDKFPISRPNLTFSTLTVSNMSPEDSSIYLCSVEREPQETQYFGPGTRLLVL.